A single sample is the source of the 19 T cell receptor beta chains below, sequenced in a study of blood T cell repertoires in COVID-19. Measured with immunoSEQ multiplex PCR; TCRdb has only the in-frame clones, and not every one. The table includes 170,000 or so clones, approximately 85% detected once. The sample consisted of PBMCs or T cells enriched from blood (not recorded which). The receptors were gathered from a man aged 40-55 years who had recovered from COVID-19.

The rearrangement uses TRBV3-1 (or the pseudogene TRBV3-2) and TRBJ2-7; 9 bases are a match to TRBD1. Germline loops: CDR1 LGHDT, CDR2 YNNKEL (reference sequence). The CDR3 is 15 amino acids. V lost 2 bases to trimming and J lost 2 bases; unmatched junction nucleotides: 4. CDR3 nucleotides: TGTGCCAGCAGCCAACCCGGGACAGGGACCTACGAGCAGTACTTC. Translating it yields CASSQPGTGTYEQYF.

CDR3 DNA: TGCGCCAGCAGCTCCCGGACTAGCGGGAACACCGGGGAGCTGTTTTTT. Amino acid sequence: CASSSRTSGNTGELFF. V usage is TRBV4-1 and J usage is TRBJ2-2; 10 bases map to TRBD2. Germline V gene data show CDR1 as MGHRA and CDR2 as YSYEKL. The CDR3 length is 16 residues. Trimming at V came to 5 bases and at J to 1 base, leaving 4 bases not matched to a gene.

The CDR3 nucleotides are TGTGCCAGCAGCTTCCCGGGGGTGTCGTATTATGGCTACACCTTC. It codes for CASSFPGVSYYGYTF. The chain carries TRBV11-3 and TRBJ1-2; possible D gene TRBD1, 5 bases. The CDR3 covers 15 residues. The V end was cut by 3 bases, the J end by 5 bases, with 16 bases between. CDR1 is SGHNT and CDR2 is YENEEA in the germline V gene.

This clone has just one count. The J gene is TRBJ2-1, the V gene TRBV12-5; D perhaps matches TRBD2 (5 bases). This CDR3 spans 14 amino acids. The V end lost 0 bases, the J end lost 10 bases, and 13 bases lay between the germline ends. Germline CDR1 and CDR2: LGHNT and FRNRAP. The CDR3 is CASGLVRGANEQFF. In nucleotides, the CDR3 is TGTGCTAGTGGTTTGGTACGGGGAGCAAACGAGCAGTTCTTC. Supplemented by reference TRBV12-5 and TRBJ2-1, the full variable domain reads DARVTQTPRHKVTEMGQEVTMRCQPILGHNTVFWYRQTMMQGLELLAYFRNRAPLDDSGMPKDRFSAEMPDATLATLKIQPSEPRDSAVYFCASGLVRGANEQFFGPGTRLTVL.

CDR3 bases: TGTGCCAGCAGCTCCGTTCTAGCGGGGGAGGGGCAGTACTTC. As protein: CASSSVLAGEGQYF. The chain recombines TRBV7-9 with TRBJ2-7, with 10 bases lining up with TRBD2. The CDR3 totals 14 residues. The V gene's germline CDR1 is SEHNR and CDR2 FQNEAQ (reference sequence). The V gene end was trimmed by 4 bases and the J gene end by 9 bases; junction bases not matched to a gene: 9. Supplemented by reference TRBV7-9 and TRBJ2-7, the full variable domain reads DTGVSQNPRHKITKRGQNVTFRCDPISEHNRLYWYRQTLGQGPEFLTYFQNEAQLEKSRLLSDRFSAERPKGSFSTLEIQRTEQGDSAMYLCASSSVLAGEGQYFGPGTRLTVT.

This chain connects TRBV5-6 to TRBJ2-1; 13 bases are a match to TRBD2. The trim removed 6 bases at V and 2 bases at J, leaving 5 bases unmatched. The CDR3 runs 16 residues. CDR1 SGHDT and CDR2 YYEEEE come from the germline V gene. CDR3 in amino acids: CASNTLAGGPYNEQFF. The CDR3 coding sequence is TGTGCCAGCAACACACTAGCGGGAGGGCCCTACAATGAGCAGTTCTTC.

This clone came up a few times. The rearrangement joins TRBV4-1 to TRBJ1-4; TRBD1 aligns across 11 bases. The junction had 9 bases not matched to a gene; V was cut back by 2 bases and J by 1 base. Germline values: CDR1 MGHRA, CDR2 YSYEKL. The CDR3 runs 19 residues. CDR3 nucleotide sequence: TGCGCCAGCAGCCAATGGGGCGGGACAGGGGGTAGAACTAATGAAAAACTGTTTTTT. Its protein is CASSQWGGTGGRTNEKLFF.

This sequence joins TRBV5-8 and TRBJ2-2; TRBD2 matches at 10 bases. The V segment lost 4 bases and the J segment 2 bases; nucleotides outside the gene matches: 2. Germline assignment: CDR1 SGHTS and CDR2 YDEGEE. This CDR3 region has 15 residues. CDR3 in DNA: TGTGCCAGCAGCCGGACTAGCGGAAACACCGGGGAGCTGTTTTTT. Translating gives CASSRTSGNTGELFF.

The chain links TRBV19 to TRBJ2-1, with D possibly being TRBD2 (7 bases). Germline V CDR1 and CDR2: LNHDA, SQIVND (reference sequence). V was clipped by 6 bases and J by 14 bases, with 14 bases between them. The CDR3 has 11 residues. CDR3 DNA: TGTGCCAGTAGACGGGGGGCAGGGGAGTTCTTC. Translation: CASRRGAGEFF.

This rearrangement joins TRBV4-1 to TRBJ2-3; D is unclear. The V end lost 5 bases, the J end lost 4 bases, and 10 bases lay between the germline ends. The CDR3 has 13 residues. Germline V gene data show CDR1 as MGHRA and CDR2 as YSYEKL. The CDR3 nucleotides read TGCGCCAGCAGCGAGCACAGTCCAGATACGCAGTATTTT. As protein: CASSEHSPDTQYF.

The J gene is TRBJ1-2, the V gene TRBV23-1, with 10 positions matching TRBD1. TRBV23-1 is reported as an ORF; its role is uncertain. V was pared by 6 bases and J by 4 bases, with 20 bases of the junction left unmatched. The CDR3 is 19 amino acids. Written as DNA, the CDR3 is TGCGCCAGCAGACGGCCTGGGGACAGGGGTCGGAAGGGCCTCTATGGCTACACCTTC. It yields the protein CASRRPGDRGRKGLYGYTF.

The chain has TRBV28 and TRBJ1-5, with 7 bases fitting TRBD1. CDR1 is MDHEN, CDR2 SYDVKM, per germline. With V trimmed by 6 bases and J by 1 base, 15 bases remained unmatched. This CDR3 spans 18 amino acids. The CDR3 bases are TGTGCCAGCAGCGCCGGGACAGCGAGGGGAAGGAGCAATCAGCCCCAGCATTTT. This gives the protein CASSAGTARGRSNQPQHF.

J is TRBJ2-3 and V is TRBV5-1; TRBD2 matches 10 bases. The CDR3 totals 15 residues. J gave up 5 bases and V 2 bases, and 5 bases lay outside the gene matches. CDR1 is SGHRS and CDR2 is YFSETQ in the germline V gene. The CDR3 region is CASSLAGGPEDTQYF. The CDR3 region has the DNA TGCGCCAGCAGCTTAGCGGGAGGGCCGGAAGATACGCAGTATTTT.

The chain has TRBV19 and TRBJ1-5; no clear D. V lost 5 bases and J 5 bases, leaving 7 bases between the germline ends. The CDR3 is 12 amino acids. CDR1 and CDR2 from the germline V gene are LNHDA and SQIVND (reference sequence). In DNA form, the CDR3 reads TGTGCCAGTAGTTTTTTAGATCAGCCCCAGCATTTT. It translates to CASSFLDQPQHF.

The chain uses TRBV10-3 and TRBJ2-6; D might be TRBD1 (6 bases). The CDR3 is 18 amino acids. Trimming stripped 1 base from V and 0 bases from J, with 13 bases between. The V gene's germline CDR1 is ENHRY and CDR2 SYGVKD. CDR3 sequence: CAISEFGQRISGANVLTF. CDR3 DNA sequence: TGTGCCATCAGTGAGTTTGGACAGCGCATCTCTGGGGCCAACGTCCTGACTTTC.

V and J are TRBV2 and TRBJ1-4; no definite D call. V lost 8 bases and J lost 7, with 8 bases in between. The CDR3 totals 11 residues. CDR1 is SNHLY and CDR2 is FYNNEI in the germline V gene. The DNA for the CDR3 is TGTGCCAGCGGAGGGTTTGAAAAACTGTTTTTT. Residues: CASGGFEKLFF.

The chain employs TRBV3-1 (or the pseudogene TRBV3-2) and TRBJ1-2; TRBD1 matches 7 bases. V lost 4 bases to trimming and J lost 4 bases; unmatched junction nucleotides: 9. This CDR3 contains 15 residues. Looked up from germline, CDR1 is LGHDT and CDR2 is YNNKEL (reference sequence). Written as DNA, the CDR3 is TGTGCCAGCAGCCTTACAGGGGCGAGCGGCTATGGCTACACCTTC. Protein sequence: CASSLTGASGYGYTF.

The chain uses TRBV20-1 and TRBJ1-1; TRBD1 might be the D (5 bases). The germline V gene encodes CDR1 DFQATT and CDR2 SNEGSKA (reference sequence). The CDR3 loop spans 11 amino acids. With 7 bases removed from V and 5 bases from J, the gap between germline ends came to 11 bases. This chain's CDR3 is CSGGRGTEAFF. The CDR3 nucleotides read TGCAGTGGCGGACGGGGGACTGAAGCTTTCTTT.

The chain recombines TRBV28 with TRBJ1-4, with D perhaps TRBD1 (6 bases). Trimming shortened V by 6 bases and J by 5 bases, and 10 bases separated the two germline ends. The CDR3 is made up of 13 amino acids. The germline gives CDR1 MDHEN, CDR2 SYDVKM. The DNA for the CDR3 is TGTGCCAGCAGAGGGGGGGTGAATGAAAAACTGTTTTTT. Residues: CASRGGVNEKLFF.